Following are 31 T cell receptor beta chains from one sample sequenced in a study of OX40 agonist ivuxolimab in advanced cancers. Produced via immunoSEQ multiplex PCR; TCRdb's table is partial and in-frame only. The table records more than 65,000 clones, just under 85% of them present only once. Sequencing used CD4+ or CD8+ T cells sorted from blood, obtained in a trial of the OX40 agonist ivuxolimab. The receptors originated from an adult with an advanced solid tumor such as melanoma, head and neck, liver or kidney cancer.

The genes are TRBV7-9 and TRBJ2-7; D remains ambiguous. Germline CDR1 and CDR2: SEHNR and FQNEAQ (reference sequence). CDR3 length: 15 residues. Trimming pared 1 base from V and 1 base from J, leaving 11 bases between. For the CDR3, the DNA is TGTGCCAGCAGCTTAGTAGGCGGTTCTTCCTACGAGCAGTACTTC. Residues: CASSLVGGSSYEQYF.

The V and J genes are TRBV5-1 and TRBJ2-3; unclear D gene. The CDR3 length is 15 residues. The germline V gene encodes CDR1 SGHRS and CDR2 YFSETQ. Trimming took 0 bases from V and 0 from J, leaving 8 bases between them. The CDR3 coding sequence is TGCGCCAGCAGCTTGGCCCCCGCTAGCACAGATACGCAGTATTTT. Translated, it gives CASSLAPASTDTQYF.

CDR3 in DNA: TGTGCCAGCAGTTCCCCGACGGATCCTGGCTACACCTTC. Translated, it gives CASSSPTDPGYTF. The chain uses TRBV6-6 and TRBJ1-2; D is uncertain. The germline CDR1 and CDR2 sequences are MNHNY and SVGAGI (reference sequence). V shed 4 bases and J shed 7 bases, with 13 bases lying between them. There are 13 residues in the CDR3.

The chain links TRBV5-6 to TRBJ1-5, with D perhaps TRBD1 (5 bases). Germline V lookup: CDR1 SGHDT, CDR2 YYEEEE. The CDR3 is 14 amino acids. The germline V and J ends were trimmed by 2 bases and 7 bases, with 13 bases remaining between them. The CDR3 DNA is TGTGCCAGCAGCTTCGGAGGGGAGGGACAGCCCCAGCATTTT. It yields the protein CASSFGGEGQPQHF.

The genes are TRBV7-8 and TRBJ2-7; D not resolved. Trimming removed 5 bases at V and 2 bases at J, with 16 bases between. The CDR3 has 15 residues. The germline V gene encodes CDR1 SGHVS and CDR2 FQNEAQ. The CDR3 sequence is CASSPPPAPTYEQYF. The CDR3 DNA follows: TGTGCCAGCAGCCCTCCCCCCGCCCCTACCTACGAGCAGTACTTC.

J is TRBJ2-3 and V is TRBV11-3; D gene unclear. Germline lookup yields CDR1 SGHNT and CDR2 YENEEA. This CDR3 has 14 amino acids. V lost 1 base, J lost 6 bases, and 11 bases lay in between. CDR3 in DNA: TGTGCCAGCAGCTTAGGCAGGATCGGGGATACGCAGTATTTT. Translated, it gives CASSLGRIGDTQYF. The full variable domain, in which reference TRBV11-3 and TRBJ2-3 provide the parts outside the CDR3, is EAGVVQSPRYKIIEKKQPVAFWCNPISGHNTLYWYLQNLGQGPELLIRYENEEAVDDSQLPKDRFSAERLKGVDSTLKIQPAELGDSAVYLCASSLGRIGDTQYFGPGTRLTVL.

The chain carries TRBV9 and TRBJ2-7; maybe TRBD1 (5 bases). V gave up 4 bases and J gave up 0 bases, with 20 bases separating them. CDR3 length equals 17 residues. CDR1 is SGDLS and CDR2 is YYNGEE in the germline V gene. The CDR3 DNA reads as TGTGCCAGCAGCAAAAAGTTTGGCAGGGAAAGCTCCTACGAGCAGTACGTC. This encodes CASSKKFGRESSYEQYV.

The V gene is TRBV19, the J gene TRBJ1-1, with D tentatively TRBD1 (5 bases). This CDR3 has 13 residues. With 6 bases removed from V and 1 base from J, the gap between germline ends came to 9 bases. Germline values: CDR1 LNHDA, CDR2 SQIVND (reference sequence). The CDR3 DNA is TGTGCCAGTAGGACGGGACCGAACACTGAAGCTTTCTTT. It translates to CASRTGPNTEAFF. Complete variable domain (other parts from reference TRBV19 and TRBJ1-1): DGGITQSPKYLFRKEGQNVTLSCEQNLNHDAMYWYRQDPGQGLRLIYYSQIVNDFQKGDIAEGYSVSREKKESFPLTVTSAQKNPTAFYLCASRTGPNTEAFFGQGTRLTVV.

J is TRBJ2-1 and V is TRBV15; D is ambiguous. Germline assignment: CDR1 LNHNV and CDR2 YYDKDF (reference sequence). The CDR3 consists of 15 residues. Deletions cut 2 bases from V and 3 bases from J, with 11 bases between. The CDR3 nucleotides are TGTGCCACCAGCAGACGCGCGGCCCTCTACAATGAGCAGTTCTTC. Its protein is CATSRRAALYNEQFF.

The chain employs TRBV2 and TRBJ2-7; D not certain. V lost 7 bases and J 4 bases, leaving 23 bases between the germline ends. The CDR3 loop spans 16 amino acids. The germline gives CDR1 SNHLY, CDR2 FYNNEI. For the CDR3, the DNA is TGTGCCAGCACTTCCCAAGGCAGTTTCGTATTGTACGAGCAGTACTTC. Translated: CASTSQGSFVLYEQYF.

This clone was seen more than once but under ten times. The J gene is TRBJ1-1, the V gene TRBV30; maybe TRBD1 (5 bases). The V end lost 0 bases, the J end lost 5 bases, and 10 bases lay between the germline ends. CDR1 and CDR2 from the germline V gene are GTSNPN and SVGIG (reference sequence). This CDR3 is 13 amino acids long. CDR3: CAWSVPGGTEAFF. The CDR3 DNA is TGTGCCTGGAGTGTACCTGGGGGAACTGAAGCTTTCTTT.

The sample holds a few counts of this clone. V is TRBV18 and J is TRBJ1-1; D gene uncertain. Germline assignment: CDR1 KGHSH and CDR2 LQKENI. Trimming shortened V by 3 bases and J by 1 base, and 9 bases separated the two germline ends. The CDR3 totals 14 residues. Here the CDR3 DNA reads TGTGCCAGCTCACCTCCGGGCCGGAACACTGAAGCTTTCTTT. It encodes CASSPPGRNTEAFF.

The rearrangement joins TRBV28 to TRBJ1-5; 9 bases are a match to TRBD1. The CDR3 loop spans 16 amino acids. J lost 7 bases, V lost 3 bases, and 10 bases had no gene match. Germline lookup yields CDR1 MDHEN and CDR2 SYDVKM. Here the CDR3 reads CASSFGDRAGVQPQHF. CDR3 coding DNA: TGTGCCAGCAGTTTCGGGGACAGGGCAGGGGTACAGCCCCAGCATTTT. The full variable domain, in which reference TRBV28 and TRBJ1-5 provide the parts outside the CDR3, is DVKVTQSSRYLVKRTGEKVFLECVQDMDHENMFWYRQDPGLGLRLIYFSYDVKMKEKGDIPEGYSVSREKKERFSLILESASTNQTSMYLCASSFGDRAGVQPQHFGDGTRLSIL.

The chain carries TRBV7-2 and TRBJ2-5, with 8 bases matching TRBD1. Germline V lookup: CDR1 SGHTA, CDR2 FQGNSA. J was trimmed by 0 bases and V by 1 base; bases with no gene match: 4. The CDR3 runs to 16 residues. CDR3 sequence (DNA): TGTGCCAGCAGCTTAGACGGACAGGGCTACCAAGAGACCCAGTACTTC. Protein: CASSLDGQGYQETQYF. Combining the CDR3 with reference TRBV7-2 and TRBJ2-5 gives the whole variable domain GAGVSQSPSNKVTEKGKDVELRCDPISGHTALYWYRQSLGQGLEFLIYFQGNSAPDKSGLPSDRFSAERTGGSVSTLTIQRTQQEDSAVYLCASSLDGQGYQETQYFGPGTRLLVL.

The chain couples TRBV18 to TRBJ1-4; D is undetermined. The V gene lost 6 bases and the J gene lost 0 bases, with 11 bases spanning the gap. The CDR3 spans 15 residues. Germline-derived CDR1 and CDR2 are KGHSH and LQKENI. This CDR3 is CASSNTEPTNEKLFF. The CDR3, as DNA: TGTGCCAGCTCGAATACAGAGCCAACTAATGAAAAACTGTTTTTT. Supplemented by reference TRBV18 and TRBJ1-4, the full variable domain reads NAGVMQNPRHLVRRRGQEARLRCSPMKGHSHVYWYRQLPEEGLKFMVYLQKENIIDESGMPKERFSAEFPKEGPSILRIQQVVRGDSAAYFCASSNTEPTNEKLFFGSGTQLSVL.

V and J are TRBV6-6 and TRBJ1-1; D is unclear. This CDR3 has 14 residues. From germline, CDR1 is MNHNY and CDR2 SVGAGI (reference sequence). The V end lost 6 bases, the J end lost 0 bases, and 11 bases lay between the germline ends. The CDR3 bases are TGTGCCAGCAGGAGGTCCTTCTTGAACACTGAAGCTTTCTTT. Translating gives CASRRSFLNTEAFF.

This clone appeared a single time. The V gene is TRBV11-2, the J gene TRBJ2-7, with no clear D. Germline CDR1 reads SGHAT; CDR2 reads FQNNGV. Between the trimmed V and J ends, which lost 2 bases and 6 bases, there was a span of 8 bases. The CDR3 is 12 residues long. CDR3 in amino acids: CASSLLGREQYF. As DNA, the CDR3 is TGTGCCAGCAGCTTACTAGGTCGCGAGCAGTACTTC.

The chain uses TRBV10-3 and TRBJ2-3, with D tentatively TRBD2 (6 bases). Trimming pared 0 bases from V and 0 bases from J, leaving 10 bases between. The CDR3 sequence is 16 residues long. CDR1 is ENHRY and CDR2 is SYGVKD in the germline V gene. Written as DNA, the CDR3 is TGTGCCATCAGTGAGTCTCGGGGGATGAGCACAGATACGCAGTATTTT. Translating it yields CAISESRGMSTDTQYF.

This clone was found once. The CDR3 region has the DNA TGTGCCAGCAGCTTATGGGGGGCAGAGACCCAGTACTTC. This translates into CASSLWGAETQYF. V and J are TRBV7-2 and TRBJ2-5; possibly TRBD1 or TRBD2 for D (6 bases each). This CDR3 is 13 amino acids long. V shed 2 bases and J shed 4 bases, with 8 bases lying between them. Germline V gives CDR1 SGHTA, CDR2 FQGNSA.

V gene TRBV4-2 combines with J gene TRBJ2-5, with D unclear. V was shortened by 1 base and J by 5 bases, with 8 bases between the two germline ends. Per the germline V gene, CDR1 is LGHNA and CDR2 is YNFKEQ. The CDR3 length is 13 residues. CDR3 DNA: TGTGCCAGCAGCCAAGGAACCCGGGAGACCCAGTACTTC. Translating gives CASSQGTRETQYF.

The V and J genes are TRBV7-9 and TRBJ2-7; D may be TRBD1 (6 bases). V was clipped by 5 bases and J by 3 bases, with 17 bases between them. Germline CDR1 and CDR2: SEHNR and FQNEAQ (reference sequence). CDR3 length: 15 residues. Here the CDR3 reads CASSPLGDNSYEQYF. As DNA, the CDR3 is TGTGCCAGCAGCCCCCTCGGGGACAACAGCTACGAGCAGTACTTC. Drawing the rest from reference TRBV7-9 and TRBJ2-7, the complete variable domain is DTGVSQNPRHKITKRGQNVTFRCDPISEHNRLYWYRQTLGQGPEFLTYFQNEAQLEKSRLLSDRFSAERPKGSFSTLEIQRTEQGDSAMYLCASSPLGDNSYEQYFGPGTRLTVT.

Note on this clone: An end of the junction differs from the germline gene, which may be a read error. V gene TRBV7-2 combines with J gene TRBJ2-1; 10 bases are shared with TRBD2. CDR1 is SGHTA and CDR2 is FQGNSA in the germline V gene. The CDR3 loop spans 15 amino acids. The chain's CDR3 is CASSLAASGSNEQFF. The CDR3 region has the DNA TGTGCCAGCAGCCTAGCGGCTAGCGGGAGCAATGAGCAGTTCTTC.

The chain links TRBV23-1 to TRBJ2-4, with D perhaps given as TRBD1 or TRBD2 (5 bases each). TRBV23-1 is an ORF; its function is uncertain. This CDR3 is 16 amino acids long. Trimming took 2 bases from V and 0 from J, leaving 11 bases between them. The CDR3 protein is CASSQNPGLAKNIQYF. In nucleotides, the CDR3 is TGCGCCAGCAGTCAAAATCCGGGGCTAGCCAAAAACATTCAGTACTTC.

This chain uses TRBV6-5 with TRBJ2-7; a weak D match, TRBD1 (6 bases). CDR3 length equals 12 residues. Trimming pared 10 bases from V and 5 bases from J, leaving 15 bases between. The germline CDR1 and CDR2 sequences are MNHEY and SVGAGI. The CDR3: CATKGVGHEQYF. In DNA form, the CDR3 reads TGTGCCACTAAGGGGGTAGGCCACGAGCAGTACTTC.

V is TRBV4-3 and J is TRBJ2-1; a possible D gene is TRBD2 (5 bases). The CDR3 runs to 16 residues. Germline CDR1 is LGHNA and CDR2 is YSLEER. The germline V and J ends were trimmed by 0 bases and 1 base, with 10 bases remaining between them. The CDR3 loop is CASSQDGRVSYNEQFF. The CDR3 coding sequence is TGCGCCAGCAGCCAAGATGGGCGGGTATCCTACAATGAGCAGTTCTTC.

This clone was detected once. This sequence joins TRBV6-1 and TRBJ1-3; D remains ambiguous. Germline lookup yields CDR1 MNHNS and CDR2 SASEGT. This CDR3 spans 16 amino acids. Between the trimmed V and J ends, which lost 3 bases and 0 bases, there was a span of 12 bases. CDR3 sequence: CASSEGMPSSGNTIYF. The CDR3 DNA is TGTGCCAGCAGTGAGGGGATGCCGAGCTCTGGAAACACCATATATTTT.

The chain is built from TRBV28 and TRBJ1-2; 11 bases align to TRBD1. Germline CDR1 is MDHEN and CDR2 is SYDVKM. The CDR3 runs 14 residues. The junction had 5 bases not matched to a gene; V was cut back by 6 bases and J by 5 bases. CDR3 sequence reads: CASSRDRGMYGYTF. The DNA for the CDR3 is TGTGCCAGCAGCCGGGACAGGGGGATGTATGGCTACACCTTC.

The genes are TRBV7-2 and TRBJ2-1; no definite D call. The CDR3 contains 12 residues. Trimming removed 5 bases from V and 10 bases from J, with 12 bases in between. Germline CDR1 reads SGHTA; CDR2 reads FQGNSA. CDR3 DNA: TGTGCCAGCAGCCCCCATTGGGGAGAGCAGTTCTTC. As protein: CASSPHWGEQFF.

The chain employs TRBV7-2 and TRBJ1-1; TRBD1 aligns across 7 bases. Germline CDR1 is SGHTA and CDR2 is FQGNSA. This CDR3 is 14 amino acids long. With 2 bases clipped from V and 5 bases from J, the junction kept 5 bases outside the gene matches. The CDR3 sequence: CASSLTGARTEAFF. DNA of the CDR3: TGTGCCAGCAGCTTAACAGGGGCGAGGACTGAAGCTTTCTTT. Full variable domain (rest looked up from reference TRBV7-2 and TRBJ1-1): GAGVSQSPSNKVTEKGKDVELRCDPISGHTALYWYRQSLGQGLEFLIYFQGNSAPDKSGLPSDRFSAERTGGSVSTLTIQRTQQEDSAVYLCASSLTGARTEAFFGQGTRLTVV.

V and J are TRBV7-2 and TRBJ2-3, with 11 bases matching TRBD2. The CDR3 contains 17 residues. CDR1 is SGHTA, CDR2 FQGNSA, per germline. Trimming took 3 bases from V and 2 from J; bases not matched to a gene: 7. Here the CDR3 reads CASSFPATSGDTDTQYF. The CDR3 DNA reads TGTGCCAGCAGCTTCCCCGCGACTAGCGGGGACACAGATACGCAGTATTTT.

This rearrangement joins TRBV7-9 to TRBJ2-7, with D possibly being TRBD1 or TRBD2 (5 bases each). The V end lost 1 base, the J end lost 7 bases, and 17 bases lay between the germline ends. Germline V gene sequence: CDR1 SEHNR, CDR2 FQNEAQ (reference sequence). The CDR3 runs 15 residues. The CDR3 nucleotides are TGTGCCAGCAGCTTAGGAGGGCAGGGAGAGGGTGAGCAGTACTTC. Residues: CASSLGGQGEGEQYF.